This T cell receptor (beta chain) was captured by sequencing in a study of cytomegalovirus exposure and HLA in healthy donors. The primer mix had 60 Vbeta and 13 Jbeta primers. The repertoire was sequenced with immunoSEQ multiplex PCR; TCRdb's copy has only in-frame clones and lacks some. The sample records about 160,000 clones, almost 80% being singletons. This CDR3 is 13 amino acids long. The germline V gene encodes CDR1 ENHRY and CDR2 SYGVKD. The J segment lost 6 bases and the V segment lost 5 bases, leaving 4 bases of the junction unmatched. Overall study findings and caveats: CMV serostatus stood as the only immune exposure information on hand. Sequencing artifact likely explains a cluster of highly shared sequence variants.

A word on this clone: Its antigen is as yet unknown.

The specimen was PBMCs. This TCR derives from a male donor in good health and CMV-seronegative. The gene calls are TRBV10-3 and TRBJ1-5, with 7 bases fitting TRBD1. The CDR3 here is CAISTGVGQPQHF. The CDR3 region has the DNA TGTGCCATCAGTACAGGGGTGGGTCAGCCCCAGCATTTT.